The 7 T cell receptor beta chains given below trace back to one sample, sequenced in a study of memory CD4+ T cells and cytomegalovirus serostatus. Measured with immunoSEQ multiplex PCR; TCRdb has only the in-frame clones, and not every one. This table holds 35,000 to 45,000 clones, 70% to 80% found once. Single viable CD3+CD4+CD8-CD45RO+ cells were sorted as the memory CD4+ T cells. Material: memory CD4+ T cells from blood. The receptors were gathered from an adult in good health and CMV-seronegative.

This chain links TRBV27 with TRBJ2-7, with D perhaps TRBD1 (5 bases). The CDR3 contains 13 residues. Germline assignment: CDR1 MNHEY and CDR2 SMNVEV (reference sequence). V was clipped by 2 bases and J by 3 bases, with 8 bases between them. The chain's CDR3 is CASSLQTGYEQYF. The CDR3 bases are TGTGCCAGCAGTTTACAAACAGGCTACGAGCAGTACTTC.

The chain couples TRBV6-1 to TRBJ1-2; 7 nucleotides agree with TRBD1. The V gene's germline CDR1 is MNHNS and CDR2 SASEGT. J was trimmed by 5 bases and V by 3 bases; bases with no gene match: 12. The CDR3 runs to 16 residues. Written as DNA, the CDR3 is TGTGCCAGCAGTGAGGGACAGACAGAATCCGGATATGGCTACACCTTC. Its translation: CASSEGQTESGYGYTF.

This clone has just one count. The chain is built from TRBV2 and TRBJ2-5, with a possible D match to TRBD1 (5 bases). Germline V gene sequence: CDR1 SNHLY, CDR2 FYNNEI. Trimming stripped 4 bases from V and 4 bases from J, with 7 bases between. This CDR3 contains 12 residues. The CDR3 is CASSGQSETQYF. The CDR3 region has the DNA TGTGCCAGCAGTGGACAGTCAGAGACCCAGTACTTC.

This clone has only a few counts. The chain uses TRBV30 and TRBJ1-6; possibly TRBD1 for D (5 bases). The CDR3 contains 14 residues. V lost 2 bases and J 7 bases, leaving 12 bases between the germline ends. CDR1 is GTSNPN, CDR2 SVGIG, per germline (reference sequence). In nucleotides, the CDR3 is TGTGCCTGGAGTTCGGGGACGAACAATTCACCCCTCCACTTT. It codes for CAWSSGTNNSPLHF.

In nucleotides, the CDR3 is TGTGCCAGCAGCGGAATAAACTGGGGCTACACCTTC. The encoded protein is CASSGINWGYTF. This rearrangement joins TRBV7-2 to TRBJ1-2; D is uncertain. V was pared by 5 bases and J by 8 bases, with 12 bases between. The germline gives CDR1 SGHTA, CDR2 FQGNSA. The length of the CDR3 is 12 residues.

The J gene is TRBJ2-1, the V gene TRBV29-1; 9 bases are a match to TRBD2. V was pared by 3 bases and J by 9 bases, with 6 bases of the junction left unmatched. The CDR3 covers 13 residues. CDR1 is SQVTM, CDR2 ANQGSEA, per germline. The CDR3 DNA reads TGCAGCGTTGACAGCGGGGGGATAGGTGAGCAGTTCTTC. The encoded protein is CSVDSGGIGEQFF.

The chain carries TRBV5-4 and TRBJ2-5; D gene uncertain. Germline-derived CDR1 and CDR2 are SGHNT and YYREEE (reference sequence). This CDR3 contains 13 residues. The V gene lost 4 bases and the J gene lost 2 bases, with 9 bases spanning the gap. The CDR3 protein is CASSPDGQETQYF. In nucleotides, the CDR3 is TGTGCCAGCAGCCCGGACGGACAAGAGACCCAGTACTTC.